The entry below describes one T cell receptor beta chain. Reverse transcription of about 0.45 to 1 ug RNA used random hexamers. TCRdb ran MiXCR on the immunoSEQ multiplex PCR reads and lists one entry per CDR3 protein. This sample has roughly 300,000 distinct CDR3 sequences, with about 85% found just once. The V end was cut by 4 bases, the J end by 0 bases, with 9 bases between. The germline gives CDR1 SQVTM, CDR2 ANQGSEA. There are 14 residues in the CDR3. The data stem from a study of CD8 T cells in Susac syndrome. High-throughput TCR beta sequencing covered peripheral CD8+ and CD4+ T cells. It was negative isolation that provided the CD8+ and CD4+ T cells, whereas TEMRA cells were enriched by FACS.

The sample comprised CD8+ T cells from PBMCs. The rearrangement links TRBV29-1 to TRBJ2-2; D ambiguous. This TCR came from a human donor with multiple sclerosis. For the CDR3, the DNA is TGCAGCGTTGTCCCGACGACGAACACCGGGGAGCTGTTTTTT. Its protein is CSVVPTTNTGELFF.